A selection of T cell receptor beta chains follows, all from one sample in a study of blood T cell repertoires in COVID-19. Assay used: immunoSEQ multiplex PCR; TCRdb lists only in-frame clones, some missing. The sample holds a few hundred thousand clones; approximately 86% are singletons and the top ten take approximately 7.2%. The sample consisted of peripheral blood. The source is a woman in her 70s with active or convalescent COVID-19. Each CDR3 is given with its conserved first and last residue. The order of the fields is CDR3 length, J gene, D gene, V gene, clone size, CDR3 protein, CDR3 DNA. A D gene is named only where the DNA matches it firmly. Only some rows state a clone size, as once, few, many or a class for expanded clones.

15 TRBJ1-5 - TRBV18 - CASSPKTGSNQPQHF TGTGCCAGCTCACCCAAGACGGGTAGCAATCAGCCCCAGCATTTT
14 TRBJ1-1 - TRBV4-1 - CASSQDLGGTEAFF TGCGCCAGCAGCCAAGATTTGGGGGGAACTGAAGCTTTCTTT
16 TRBJ1-5 - TRBV4-2 - CASSQREAGMDQPQHF TGTGCCAGCAGCCAGAGGGAGGCGGGGATGGATCAGCCCCAGCATTTT
15 TRBJ1-5 - TRBV19 once CASSTRSPKYQPQHF TGTGCCAGTAGTACTCGGTCGCCTAAGTATCAGCCCCAGCATTTT
14 TRBJ1-2 - TRBV5-1 - CASNSGDLQGGYTF TGCGCCAGCAACTCTGGGGACTTGCAGGGTGGCTACACCTTC
13 TRBJ1-2 TRBD1 TRBV7-2 few CASSNQGGYGYTF TGTGCCAGCAGCAATCAGGGGGGATATGGCTACACCTTC
18 TRBJ1-1 - TRBV4-3 few CASSQASGRGRVNTEAFF TGCGCCAGCAGCCAAGCCTCCGGCCGGGGAAGAGTGAACACTGAAGCTTTCTTT
12 TRBJ2-4 - TRBV6-5 - CASRRRADIQYF TGTGCCAGCAGGCGGAGGGCGGACATTCAGTACTTC
13 TRBJ2-2 - TRBV5-4 - CASSFQGTGELFF TGTGCCAGCAGCTTTCAGGGGACCGGGGAGCTGTTTTTT
12 TRBJ1-1 - TRBV11-2 - CASSFSSTEAFF TGTGCCAGCAGCTTTTCTTCTACTGAAGCTTTCTTT
16 TRBJ2-7 TRBD1 TRBV19 once CASSVQAGQGTYEQYF TGTGCCAGTAGTGTACAAGCGGGACAGGGGACCTACGAGCAGTACTTC
13 TRBJ2-7 - TRBV18 few CASSPDSFGEQYF TGTGCCAGCTCACCCGACAGTTTTGGGGAGCAGTACTTC
18 TRBJ1-4 - TRBV4-2 - CASSQVLGGVATNEKLFF TGTGCCAGCAGCCAAGTCCTGGGGGGGGTAGCAACTAATGAAAAACTGTTTTTT
16 TRBJ1-5 TRBD1 TRBV6-5 - CASSSLIGTGNQPQHF TGTGCCAGCAGTTCATTAATAGGGACAGGCAATCAGCCCCAGCATTTT
13 TRBJ1-5 - TRBV7-2 - CASSLTRNQPQHF TGTGCCAGCAGCCTGACAAGAAATCAGCCCCAGCATTTT
16 TRBJ1-6 TRBD1 TRBV27 - CASSLRGTAGNSPLHF TGTGCCAGCAGTTTGAGGGGGACAGCCGGGAATTCACCCCTCCACTTT
14 TRBJ1-3 TRBD1 TRBV5-1 - CASSSTGEGNTIYF TGCGCCAGCAGCTCAACAGGGGAGGGAAACACCATATATTTT
12 TRBJ2-7 - TRBV6-2/TRBV6-3 - CASSNTVEGQYF TGTGCCAGCAGTAATACGGTAGAGGGGCAGTACTTC
15 TRBJ2-3 - TRBV6-1 - CASSEGLGSTDTQYF TGTGCCAGCAGTGAAGGACTAGGTAGCACAGATACGCAGTATTTT
15 TRBJ1-2 - TRBV11-2 - CASSLSLRGRSGYTF TGTGCCAGCAGCTTAAGTTTGAGGGGGAGAAGTGGCTACACCTTC
15 TRBJ1-3 - TRBV6-5 - CASAESRASGNTIYF TGTGCCAGCGCCGAGAGTAGAGCTTCTGGAAACACCATATATTTT
16 TRBJ2-4 TRBD1 TRBV5-6 - CASSAPTTGGLNIQYF TGTGCCAGCAGCGCCCCTACGACAGGGGGCCTAAACATTCAGTACTTC
14 TRBJ1-3 - TRBV11-2 once CASSREANRNTIYF TGTGCCAGCAGCCGGGAAGCCAACCGAAACACCATATATTTT
15 TRBJ1-4 TRBD1 TRBV4-1 once CASSQEGTGGEKLFF TGCGCCAGCAGCCAAGAAGGGACAGGGGGGGAAAAACTGTTTTTT
16 TRBJ1-5 - TRBV7-2 - CASSLGSLSSNQPQHF TGTGCCAGCAGCTTAGGCAGTCTTTCTAGCAATCAGCCCCAGCATTTT
16 TRBJ2-3 - TRBV15 - CATSRSGDFSTDTQYF TGTGCCACCAGCAGATCCGGAGATTTTAGCACAGATACGCAGTATTTT
16 TRBJ2-2 TRBD2 TRBV27 - CASSLRAGALFGELFF TGTGCCAGCAGTTTACGAGCGGGGGCGCTTTTCGGGGAGCTGTTTTTT
16 TRBJ1-5 - TRBV7-2 - CASSARMGLSNQPQHF TGTGCCAGCAGCGCCCGTATGGGCCTTTCAAATCAGCCCCAGCATTTT
12 TRBJ1-4 TRBD1 TRBV6-2/TRBV6-3 - CASSTSGGKLFF TGTGCCAGCAGTACCTCAGGGGGGAAACTGTTTTTT
19 TRBJ2-2 TRBD2 TRBV10-3 once CAISESLPTSGANTGELFF TGTGCCATCAGTGAGTCACTACCTACTAGCGGGGCGAACACCGGGGAGCTGTTTTTT
17 TRBJ2-2 TRBD2 TRBV5-1 - CASSLEVLAGLPGELFF TGCGCCAGCAGCTTGGAGGTACTAGCGGGGCTTCCCGGGGAGCTGTTTTTT
16 TRBJ2-5 TRBD2 TRBV5-1 - CASSFLPGLSGETQYF TGCGCCAGCAGCTTCCTCCCGGGACTATCCGGGGAGACCCAGTACTTC
13 TRBJ1-6 - TRBV2 - CASNRAQGSPLHF TGTGCCAGCAACAGGGCCCAGGGTTCACCCCTCCACTTT
14 TRBJ2-7 TRBD1 TRBV4-3 - CASSQAGDSSEQYF TGCGCCAGCAGCCAAGCTGGGGACAGCTCCGAGCAGTACTTC
13 TRBJ1-5 - TRBV2 - CASGRGINQPQHF TGTGCCAGCGGGAGGGGAATCAATCAGCCCCAGCATTTT
15 TRBJ2-2 - TRBV3-1/TRBV3-2 - CASSLANPNTGELFF TGTGCCAGCAGTCTAGCGAACCCGAACACCGGGGAGCTGTTTTTT
15 TRBJ2-7 - TRBV5-1 - CASSLDGQKPEEQYF TGCGCCAGCAGCTTGGACGGACAAAAACCCGAAGAGCAGTACTTC
15 TRBJ1-6 - TRBV5-5 - CASSWPGDGISPLHF TGTGCCAGCAGCTGGCCAGGGGATGGGATTTCACCCCTCCACTTT
14 TRBJ2-1 - TRBV4-3 - CASSQDHEGTQQFF TGCGCCAGCAGCCAAGATCACGAAGGGACACAGCAGTTCTTC
8 TRBJ2-2 - TRBV12-3/TRBV12-4 - CSSGELFF TGTTCTAGCGGGGAGCTGTTTTTT
14 TRBJ2-3 TRBD2 TRBV11-3 - CASSYSGGTDTQYF TGTGCCAGCAGCTACAGCGGGGGCACAGATACGCAGTATTTT
14 TRBJ1-6 - TRBV7-2 - CASSLRRGNSPLHF TGTGCCAGCAGCTTGCGTCGGGGTAATTCACCCCTCCACTTT
15 TRBJ2-7 TRBD1 TRBV5-8 - CASSLLGQESYEQYF TGTGCCAGCAGCTTATTAGGACAGGAGTCCTACGAGCAGTACTTC
15 TRBJ1-2 TRBD1 TRBV6-2/TRBV6-3 - CASSPGTVLNYGYTF TGTGCCAGCAGTCCGGGGACAGTCCTTAACTATGGCTACACCTTC
13 TRBJ1-6 - TRBV3-1/TRBV3-2 once CASSQDRRAPLHF TGTGCCAGCAGCCAAGATAGGCGGGCACCCCTCCACTTT
14 TRBJ1-4 - TRBV5-8 - CASGGTVSGEKLFF TGTGCCAGCGGGGGGACGGTCTCGGGTGAAAAACTGTTTTTT
15 TRBJ2-1 TRBD2 TRBV24-1 - CATGGTSGGIAEQFF TGTGCCACCGGGGGGACTAGCGGGGGAATTGCTGAGCAGTTCTTC
16 TRBJ2-1 TRBD2 TRBV5-4 - CASSLGLAGGPDEQFF TGTGCCAGCAGCTTGGGACTAGCGGGGGGGCCGGATGAGCAGTTCTTC
15 TRBJ2-1 TRBD2 TRBV4-2 once CASSPGLAGDNEQFF TGTGCCAGCAGCCCGGGACTAGCGGGGGACAATGAGCAGTTCTTC
13 TRBJ1-2 - TRBV19 - CASSPGHNYGYTF TGTGCCAGTAGTCCGGGACATAACTATGGCTACACCTTC